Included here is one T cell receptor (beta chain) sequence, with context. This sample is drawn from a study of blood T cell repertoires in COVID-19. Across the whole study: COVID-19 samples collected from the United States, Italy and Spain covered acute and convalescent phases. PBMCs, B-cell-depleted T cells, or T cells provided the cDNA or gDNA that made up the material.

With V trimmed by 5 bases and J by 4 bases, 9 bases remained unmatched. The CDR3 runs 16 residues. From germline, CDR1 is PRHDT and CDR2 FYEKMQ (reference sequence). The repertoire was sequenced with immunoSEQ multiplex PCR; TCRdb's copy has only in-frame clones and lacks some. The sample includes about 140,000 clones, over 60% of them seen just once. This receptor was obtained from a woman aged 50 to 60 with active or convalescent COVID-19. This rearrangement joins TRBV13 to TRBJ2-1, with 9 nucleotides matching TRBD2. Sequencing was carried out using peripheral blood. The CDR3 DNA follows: TGTGCCAGCAGCGCCTCTAAGCGGGAGGAGTACAATGAGCAGTTCTTC. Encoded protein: CASSASKREEYNEQFF.